This TCR beta chain was documented in a study of blood T cell repertoires in COVID-19. On the study more broadly: Researchers got acute and convalescent COVID-19 samples from the United States, Italy and Spain. Sources were T cells, B-cell-depleted T cells, or PBMCs; the material itself was cDNA or gDNA.

Authors' methods: Estimates of nucleated cell counts were drawn from the amplification of reference gene primers. Produced via immunoSEQ multiplex PCR; TCRdb's table is partial and in-frame only. From that table come the V and J calls and clone size; the DNA was used to work out D and trimming. The sample contains about 74,000 clones, about four fifths of which appear only once. The sequenced sample consisted of peripheral blood. The TCR sequence derives from a man in his 70s with acute or convalescent COVID-19.

The CDR3 region is CASSQDRASNQPQHF. In DNA form, the CDR3 reads TGTGCCAGCAGCCAAGATAGAGCTAGCAATCAGCCCCAGCATTTT. The V and J genes are TRBV4-2 and TRBJ1-5; no clear D gene. The CDR3 is 15 amino acids. Germline V lookup: CDR1 LGHNA, CDR2 YNFKEQ. V was clipped by 0 bases and J by 0 bases, with 6 bases between them.